This TCR beta chain was sequenced during a study of blood T cell repertoires in COVID-19. Study summary: From the United States, Italy and Spain came samples of acute and convalescent COVID-19.

Measured with immunoSEQ multiplex PCR; TCRdb has only the in-frame clones, and not every one. The sample consists of about 230,000 clones, around 80% of them appearing once. V dropped 7 bases and J dropped 0 bases, with 9 bases sitting between them. The germline gives CDR1 SNHLY, CDR2 FYNNEI. The CDR3 sequence is 14 residues long. The chain links TRBV2 to TRBJ2-2, with D possibly matching TRBD1 (6 bases). The specimen sequenced was peripheral blood. The sequence was obtained from a man aged 35 to 55 who had recovered from COVID-19. DNA for the CDR3: TGTGCCAGCACCGGGACAACGAACACCGGGGAGCTGTTTTTT. Protein sequence: CASTGTTNTGELFF.